This T cell receptor beta chain derives from a study of control samples from healthy donors and cancer patients. Trimming took 6 bases from V and 2 from J, leaving 19 bases between them. This CDR3 has 15 amino acids. Germline V gene data show CDR1 as SQVTM and CDR2 as ANQGSEA. Libraries were prepared by immunoSEQ multiplex PCR; TCRdb keeps only in-frame clonotypes and omits some of them. The data show about 140,000 clones, 80% to 95% seen once. The chain uses TRBV29-1 and TRBJ1-2; possibly TRBD1 for D (6 bases). Material: blood. The sequence was obtained from a young man in good health. The CDR3 coding sequence is TGCAGCGTCCCGGACAGCCTAAAAACCAACTATGGCTACACCTTC. It codes for CSVPDSLKTNYGYTF.